This T cell receptor beta chain derives from a study of CXCR3-negative and CXCR3-positive naive CD8 T cells. The study's findings and limits: TRB CDR3 hydrophobicity was greater in CXCR3-positive naive cells than in CXCR3-negative naive cells. Whereas both naive subsets had comparably high diversity, memory CD8+ cells had much lower diversity. With surface CD5 comparable between naive subsets, TCR strength was estimated using properties derived from the TRB CDR3. Upon cryopreservation, CXCR3 expression partially decreased, and most assays used fresh PBMCs.

As regards this clonotype: The antigen is unknown.

In preparing the TRB cDNA libraries, 5' RACE with UMI labels was used. TCRdb derives one entry per CDR3 protein from the 5' RACE reads, leaving out DNA. Its table lists around 120,000 distinct CDR3 sequences. Germline CDR1 DFQATT, CDR2 SNEGSKA (reference sequence). This CDR3 is built from 14 residues. Naive CD8+ T cells carried a CD45RO-CCR7+CD27+CD95- phenotype. This TCR derives from a human donor in good health. Some clones in this sample may be carry-over from other donors' samples. Input material: naive CXCR3+ CD8+ T cells from blood. Stated subset: CD45RO-CCR7+CD27+CD95- naive CD8+ T cells expressing CXCR3 (TNR3+). The chain joins TRBV20-1 to TRBJ2-7; TCRdb indicates TRBD1, and absent DNA this call remains unverified. CDR3 residues: CSARGTGSSYEQYF.